These T cell receptor beta chains were read from a single sample in a study of control samples from healthy donors and cancer patients. Here immunoSEQ multiplex PCR was the method, and the copy in TCRdb shows in-frame clones only, minus some. This sample has fewer than 85,000 clones; roughly 92% occur once, and the top ten carry approximately 5.8%. Sequences were obtained from blood. Receptor source: a woman in her fifties or sixties in good health. CDR3s include the opening cysteine and the closing phenylalanine or tryptophan. The D gene is left open where the match is weak.

D: TRBD2; J: TRBJ2-1; V: TRBV19; CDR3: CASSIPGGSLYNEQFF; DNA: TGTGCCAGTAGTATCCCGGGCGGGAGTCTCTACAATGAGCAGTTCTTC
D: TRBD1; J: TRBJ2-7; V: TRBV4-3; CDR3: CASSPGQGRYEQYF; DNA: TGCGCCAGCAGCCCGGGACAGGGTAGGTACGAGCAGTACTTC
D: NA; J: TRBJ1-6; V: TRBV5-1; CDR3: CASSQPSPLHF; DNA: TGCGCCAGCAGCCAGCCTTCACCCCTCCACTTT
D: TRBD1; J: TRBJ2-5; V: TRBV7-7; CDR3: CASSLGGQGQETQYF; DNA: TGTGCTAGCAGCTTAGGTGGACAGGGCCAAGAGACCCAGTACTTC
D: NA; J: TRBJ2-3; V: TRBV23-1; CDR3: CASSQSLAAIGGDTQYF; DNA: TGCGCCAGCAGTCAATCACTTGCGGCAATCGGGGGAGATACGCAGTATTTT
D: NA; J: TRBJ2-1; V: TRBV30; CDR3: CAWSRTAYNEQFF; DNA: TGTGCCTGGAGTCGGACAGCTTACAATGAGCAGTTCTTC
D: NA; J: TRBJ2-7; V: TRBV28; CDR3: CASIGSRVVEQYF; DNA: TGTGCCAGCATCGGCAGTCGGGTAGTCGAGCAGTACTTC
D: NA; J: TRBJ2-1; V: TRBV5-8; CDR3: CASSPVSEQFF; DNA: TGTGCCAGCAGCCCGGTGAGTGAGCAGTTCTTC
D: NA; J: TRBJ1-1; V: TRBV28; CDR3: CASSSAEARGTEAFF; DNA: TGTGCCAGCAGTTCGGCGGAGGCCCGAGGCACTGAAGCTTTCTTT
D: TRBD1; J: TRBJ1-5; V: TRBV28; CDR3: CASSLRQGGLQPQHF; DNA: TGTGCCAGCAGTTTAAGACAGGGCGGTTTACAGCCCCAGCATTTT
D: NA; J: TRBJ2-1; V: TRBV25-1; CDR3: CASSEFIGGDNEQFF; DNA: TGTGCCAGCAGTGAATTTATCGGTGGGGACAATGAGCAGTTCTTC
D: TRBD1; J: TRBJ2-1; V: TRBV27; CDR3: CASSFRQGNVHEQFF; DNA: TGTGCCAGCAGTTTCCGACAGGGCAATGTACATGAGCAGTTCTTC
D: NA; J: TRBJ1-5; V: TRBV27; CDR3: CASSASRASNQPQHF; DNA: TGTGCCAGCAGTGCCAGCAGAGCTAGCAATCAGCCCCAGCATTTT
D: TRBD2; J: TRBJ2-2; V: TRBV5-1; CDR3: CASSSNFGLAGGLESGELFF; DNA: TGCGCCAGCAGCTCTAATTTCGGACTAGCGGGAGGTCTTGAGTCCGGGGAGCTGTTTTTT
D: NA; J: TRBJ2-1; V: TRBV7-8; CDR3: CASSLDWSSYNEQFF; DNA: TGTGCCAGCAGCTTGGACTGGAGCTCCTACAATGAGCAGTTCTTC